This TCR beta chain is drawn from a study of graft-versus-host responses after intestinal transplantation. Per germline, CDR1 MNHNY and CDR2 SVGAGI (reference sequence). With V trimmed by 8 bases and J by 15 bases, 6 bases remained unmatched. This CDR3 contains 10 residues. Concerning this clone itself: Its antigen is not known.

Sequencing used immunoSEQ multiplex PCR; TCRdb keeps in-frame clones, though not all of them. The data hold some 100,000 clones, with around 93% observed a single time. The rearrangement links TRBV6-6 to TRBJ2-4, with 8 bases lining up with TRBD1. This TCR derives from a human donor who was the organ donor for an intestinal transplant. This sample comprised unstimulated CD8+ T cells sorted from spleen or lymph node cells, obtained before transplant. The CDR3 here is CASLDRGLYF. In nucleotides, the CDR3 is TGTGCCAGCCTAGACAGGGGCTTGTACTTC.